This T cell receptor (beta chain) was retrieved from a study of blood T cell repertoires in COVID-19. Assay: immunoSEQ multiplex PCR; the TCRdb copy retains only in-frame clones and omits some. The profile shows approximately 270,000 clones, roughly nine tenths of them singletons. From germline, CDR1 is SNHLY and CDR2 FYNNEI. Trimming at V came to 6 bases and at J to 1 base, leaving 7 bases not matched to a gene. This CDR3 spans 15 amino acids. Sequencing was carried out using PBMCs or T cells enriched from blood (not recorded which). The gene calls are TRBV2 and TRBJ2-3; 7 bases fit TRBD1. This TCR was recovered from a human donor in a cohort exposed to, infected with or recovered from COVID-19 (not recorded which). The donor label of this sample is uncertain. CDR3 protein: CASSPQGIGTDTQYF. CDR3 coding DNA: TGTGCCAGCAGCCCACAGGGGATCGGCACAGATACGCAGTATTTT.